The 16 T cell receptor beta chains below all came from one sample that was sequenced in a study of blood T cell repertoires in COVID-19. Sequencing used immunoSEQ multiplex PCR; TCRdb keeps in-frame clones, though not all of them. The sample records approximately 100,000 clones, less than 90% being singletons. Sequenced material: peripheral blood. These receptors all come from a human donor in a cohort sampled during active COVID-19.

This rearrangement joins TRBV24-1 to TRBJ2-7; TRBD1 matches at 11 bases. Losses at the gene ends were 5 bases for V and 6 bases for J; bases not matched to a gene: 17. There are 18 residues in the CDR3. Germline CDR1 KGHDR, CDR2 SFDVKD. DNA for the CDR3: TGTGCCACCAGTGGCCACCAGGGACAGGGGGGCGGGTCGGCCGAGCAGTACTTC. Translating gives CATSGHQGQGGGSAEQYF.

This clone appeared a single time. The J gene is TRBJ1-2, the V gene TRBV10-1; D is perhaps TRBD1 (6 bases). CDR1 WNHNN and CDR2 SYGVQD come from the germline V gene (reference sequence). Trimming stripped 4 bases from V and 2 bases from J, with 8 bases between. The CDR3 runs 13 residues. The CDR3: CASSVGGNYGYTF. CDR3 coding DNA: TGCGCCAGCAGTGTTGGGGGCAACTATGGCTACACCTTC.

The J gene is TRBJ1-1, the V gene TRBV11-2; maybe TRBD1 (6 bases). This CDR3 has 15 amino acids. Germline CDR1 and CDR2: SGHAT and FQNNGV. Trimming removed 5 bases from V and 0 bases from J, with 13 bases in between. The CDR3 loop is CASSPLGGLNTEAFF. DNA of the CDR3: TGTGCCAGCAGCCCCCTGGGGGGGCTGAACACTGAAGCTTTCTTT.

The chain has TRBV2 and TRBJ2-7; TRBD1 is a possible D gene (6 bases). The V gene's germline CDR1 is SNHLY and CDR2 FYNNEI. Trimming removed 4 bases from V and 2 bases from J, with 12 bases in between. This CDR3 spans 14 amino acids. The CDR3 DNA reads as TGTGCCAGCAGTGGGGACACCCGACCCTACGAGCAGTACTTC. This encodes CASSGDTRPYEQYF.

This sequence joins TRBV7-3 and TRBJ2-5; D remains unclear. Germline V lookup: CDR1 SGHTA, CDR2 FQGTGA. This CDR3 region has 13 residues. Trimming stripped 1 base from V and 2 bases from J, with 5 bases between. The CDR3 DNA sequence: TGTGCCAGCAGCTTAATGGCTCAAGAGACCCAGTACTTC. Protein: CASSLMAQETQYF.

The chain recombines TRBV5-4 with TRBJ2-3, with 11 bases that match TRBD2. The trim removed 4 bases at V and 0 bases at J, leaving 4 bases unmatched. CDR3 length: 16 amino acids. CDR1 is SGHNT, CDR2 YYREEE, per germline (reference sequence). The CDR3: CASSATSGSSTDTQYF. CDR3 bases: TGTGCCAGCAGCGCAACTAGCGGGAGTAGCACAGATACGCAGTATTTT. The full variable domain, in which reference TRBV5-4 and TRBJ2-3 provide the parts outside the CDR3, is ETGVTQSPTHLIKTRGQQVTLRCSSQSGHNTVSWYQQALGQGPQFIFQYYREEENGRGNFPPRFSGLQFPNYSSELNVNALELDDSALYLCASSATSGSSTDTQYFGPGTRLTVL.

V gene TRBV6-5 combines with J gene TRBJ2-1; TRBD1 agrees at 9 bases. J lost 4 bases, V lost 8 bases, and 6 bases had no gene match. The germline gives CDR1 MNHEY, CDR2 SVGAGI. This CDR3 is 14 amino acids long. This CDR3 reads CASQRGQGYNEQFF. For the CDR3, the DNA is TGTGCCAGCCAAAGGGGACAGGGTTACAATGAGCAGTTCTTC.

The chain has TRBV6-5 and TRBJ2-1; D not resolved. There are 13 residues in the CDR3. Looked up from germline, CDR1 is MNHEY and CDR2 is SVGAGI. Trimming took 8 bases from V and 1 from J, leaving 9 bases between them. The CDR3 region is CASAAGSYNEQFF. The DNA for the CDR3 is TGTGCCAGCGCGGCCGGGTCCTACAATGAGCAGTTCTTC.

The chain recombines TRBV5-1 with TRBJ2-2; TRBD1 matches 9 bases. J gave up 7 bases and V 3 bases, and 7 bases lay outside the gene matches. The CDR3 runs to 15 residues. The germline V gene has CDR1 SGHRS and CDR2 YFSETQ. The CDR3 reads CASSWGDRANGELFF. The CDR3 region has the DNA TGCGCCAGCAGCTGGGGGGACAGGGCGAACGGGGAGCTGTTTTTT.

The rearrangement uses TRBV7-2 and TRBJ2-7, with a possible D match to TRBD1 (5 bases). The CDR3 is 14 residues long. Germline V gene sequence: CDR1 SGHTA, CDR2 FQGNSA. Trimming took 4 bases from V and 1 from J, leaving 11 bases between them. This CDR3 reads CASSYNRPSYEQYF. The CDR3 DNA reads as TGTGCCAGCAGCTATAACAGGCCGTCCTACGAGCAGTACTTC.

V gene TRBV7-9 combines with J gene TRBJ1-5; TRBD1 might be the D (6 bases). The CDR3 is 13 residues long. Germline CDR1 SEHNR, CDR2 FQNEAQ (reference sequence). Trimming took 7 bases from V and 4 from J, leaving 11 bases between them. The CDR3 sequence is CASTRQANQPQHF. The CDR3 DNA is TGTGCCAGCACCAGACAGGCTAATCAGCCCCAGCATTTT.

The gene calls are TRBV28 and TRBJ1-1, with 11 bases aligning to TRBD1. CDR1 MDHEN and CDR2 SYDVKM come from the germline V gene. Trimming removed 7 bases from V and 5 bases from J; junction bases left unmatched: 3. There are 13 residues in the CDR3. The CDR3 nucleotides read TGTGCCAGCATCGGGACAGGGGGAACTGAAGCTTTCTTT. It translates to CASIGTGGTEAFF. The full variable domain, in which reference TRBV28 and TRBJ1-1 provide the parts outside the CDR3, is DVKVTQSSRYLVKRTGEKVFLECVQDMDHENMFWYRQDPGLGLRLIYFSYDVKMKEKGDIPEGYSVSREKKERFSLILESASTNQTSMYLCASIGTGGTEAFFGQGTRLTVV.

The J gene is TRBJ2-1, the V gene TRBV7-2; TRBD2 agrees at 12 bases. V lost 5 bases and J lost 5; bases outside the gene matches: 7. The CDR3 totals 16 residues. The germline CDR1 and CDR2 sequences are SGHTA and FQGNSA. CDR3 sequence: CASSPRLAGANNEQFF. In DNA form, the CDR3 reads TGTGCCAGCAGCCCAAGACTAGCGGGGGCGAACAATGAGCAGTTCTTC.

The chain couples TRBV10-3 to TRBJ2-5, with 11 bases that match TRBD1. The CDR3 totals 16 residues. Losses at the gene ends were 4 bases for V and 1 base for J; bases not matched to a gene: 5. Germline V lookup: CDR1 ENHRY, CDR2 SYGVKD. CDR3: CAISGGQGEAQETQYF. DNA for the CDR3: TGTGCCATCAGTGGGGGACAGGGGGAGGCCCAAGAGACCCAGTACTTC.

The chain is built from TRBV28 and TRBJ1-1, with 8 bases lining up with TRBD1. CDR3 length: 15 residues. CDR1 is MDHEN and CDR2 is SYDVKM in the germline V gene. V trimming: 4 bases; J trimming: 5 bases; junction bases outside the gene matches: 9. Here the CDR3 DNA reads TGTGCCAGCAGTTGGATCATACAGGGGGGAACTGAAGCTTTCTTT. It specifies CASSWIIQGGTEAFF.

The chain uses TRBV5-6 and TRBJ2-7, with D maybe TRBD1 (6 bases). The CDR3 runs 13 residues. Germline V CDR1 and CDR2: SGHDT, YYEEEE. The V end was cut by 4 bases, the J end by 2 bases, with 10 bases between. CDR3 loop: CASSTGQPYEQYF. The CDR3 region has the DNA TGTGCCAGCAGCACCGGACAGCCCTACGAGCAGTACTTC.